This T cell receptor (beta chain) came from a study of shared clonotypes between healthy human individuals. Clones were read by immunoSEQ multiplex PCR, and TCRdb kept only the in-frame ones, dropping some. The sample contains about 960,000 clones, roughly 72% of which appear only once. V was trimmed by 6 bases and J by 2 bases, leaving 7 bases between them. The germline gives CDR1 SGHTA, CDR2 FQGNSA. This CDR3 is built from 13 residues. With regard to this clone: Additional DNA sequences in this sample encode the identical CDR3.

J is TRBJ2-2 and V is TRBV7-2, with D unclear. This receptor was obtained from a man aged 18 to 30 in good health. Sequenced sample: memory CD4+ T cells sorted from blood. Subset given: CD45RA-negative fraction. Written as DNA, the CDR3 is TGTGCCAGCAGTACAGCCAACACCGGGGAGCTGTTTTTT. Amino acid sequence: CASSTANTGELFF.